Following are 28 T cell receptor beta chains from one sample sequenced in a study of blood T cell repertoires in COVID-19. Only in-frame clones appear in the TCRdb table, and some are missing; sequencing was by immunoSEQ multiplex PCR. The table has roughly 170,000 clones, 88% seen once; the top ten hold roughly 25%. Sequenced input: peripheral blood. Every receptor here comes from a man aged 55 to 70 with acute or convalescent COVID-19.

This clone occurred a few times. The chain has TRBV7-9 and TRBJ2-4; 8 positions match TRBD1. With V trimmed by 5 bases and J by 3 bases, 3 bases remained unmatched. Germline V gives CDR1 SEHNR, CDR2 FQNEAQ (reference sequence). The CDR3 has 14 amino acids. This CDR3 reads CASSTDRDKNIQYF. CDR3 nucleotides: TGTGCCAGCAGCACGGACAGGGACAAAAACATTCAGTACTTC.

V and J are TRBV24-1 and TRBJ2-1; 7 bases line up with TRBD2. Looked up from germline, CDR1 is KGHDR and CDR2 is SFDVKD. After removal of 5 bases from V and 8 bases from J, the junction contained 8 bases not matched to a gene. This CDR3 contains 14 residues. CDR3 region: CATSAMGGQDEQFF. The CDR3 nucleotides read TGTGCCACCAGTGCCATGGGAGGGCAGGATGAGCAGTTCTTC.

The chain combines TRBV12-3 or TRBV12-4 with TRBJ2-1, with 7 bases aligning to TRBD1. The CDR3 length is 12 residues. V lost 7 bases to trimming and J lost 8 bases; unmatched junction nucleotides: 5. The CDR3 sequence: CASNIDRDEQFF. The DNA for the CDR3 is TGTGCCAGCAATATTGACAGGGATGAGCAGTTCTTC.

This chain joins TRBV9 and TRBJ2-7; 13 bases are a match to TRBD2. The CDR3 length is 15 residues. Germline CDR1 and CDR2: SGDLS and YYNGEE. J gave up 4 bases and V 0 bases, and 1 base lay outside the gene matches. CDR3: CASSVEGLAGYEQYF. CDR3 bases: TGTGCCAGCAGCGTAGAGGGACTAGCGGGGTACGAGCAGTACTTC.

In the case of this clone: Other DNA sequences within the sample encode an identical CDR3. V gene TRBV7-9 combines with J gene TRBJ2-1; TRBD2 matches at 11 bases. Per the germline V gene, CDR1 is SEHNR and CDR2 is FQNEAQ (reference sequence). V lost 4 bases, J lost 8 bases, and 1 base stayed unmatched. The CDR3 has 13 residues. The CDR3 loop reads CASSSGLADEQFF. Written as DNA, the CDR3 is TGTGCCAGCAGCTCGGGACTAGCGGATGAGCAGTTCTTC.

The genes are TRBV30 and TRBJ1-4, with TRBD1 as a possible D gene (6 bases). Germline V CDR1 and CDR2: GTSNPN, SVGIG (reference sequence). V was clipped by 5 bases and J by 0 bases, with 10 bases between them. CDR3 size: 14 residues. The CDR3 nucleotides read TGTGCCTGGGGTGGACAGACAACTAATGAAAAACTGTTTTTT. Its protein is CAWGGQTTNEKLFF.

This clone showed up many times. The CDR3 sequence is CASSLGTEAFF. The CDR3 DNA is TGTGCCAGCAGCCTCGGGACTGAAGCTTTCTTT. This sequence joins TRBV6-2 or TRBV6-3 and TRBJ1-1; D unresolved. This CDR3 region has 11 residues. The germline V gene has CDR1 MNHEY and CDR2 SVGEGT. The V end lost 6 bases, the J end lost 5 bases, and 7 bases lay between the germline ends.

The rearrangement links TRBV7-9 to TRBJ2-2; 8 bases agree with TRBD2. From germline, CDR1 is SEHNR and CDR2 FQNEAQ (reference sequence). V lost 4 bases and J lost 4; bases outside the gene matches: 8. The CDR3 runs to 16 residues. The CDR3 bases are TGTGCCAGCAGCTGGAGCGGGGGAAGTGTCACCGGGGAGCTGTTTTTT. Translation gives CASSWSGGSVTGELFF.

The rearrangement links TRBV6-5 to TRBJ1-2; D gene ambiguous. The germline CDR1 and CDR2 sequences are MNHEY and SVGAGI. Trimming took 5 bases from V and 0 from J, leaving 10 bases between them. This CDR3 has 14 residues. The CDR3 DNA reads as TGTGCCAGCAGTACCGGGATCTCTAACTATGGCTACACCTTC. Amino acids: CASSTGISNYGYTF.

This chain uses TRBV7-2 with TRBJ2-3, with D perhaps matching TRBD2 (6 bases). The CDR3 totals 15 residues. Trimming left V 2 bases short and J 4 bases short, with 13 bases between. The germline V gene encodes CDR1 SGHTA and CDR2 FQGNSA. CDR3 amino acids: CASSLMRGGADTQYF. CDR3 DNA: TGTGCCAGCAGCTTAATGCGGGGTGGGGCAGATACGCAGTATTTT.

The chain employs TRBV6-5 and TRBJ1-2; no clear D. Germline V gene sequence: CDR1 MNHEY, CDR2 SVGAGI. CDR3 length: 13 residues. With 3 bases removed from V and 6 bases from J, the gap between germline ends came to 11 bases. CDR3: CASSYVRGDGYTF. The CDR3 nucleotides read TGTGCCAGCAGTTATGTGCGCGGGGATGGCTACACCTTC.

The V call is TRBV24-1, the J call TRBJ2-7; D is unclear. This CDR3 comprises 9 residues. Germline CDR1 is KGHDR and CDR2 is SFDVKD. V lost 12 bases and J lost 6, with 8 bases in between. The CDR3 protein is CALRSEQYV. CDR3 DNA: TGTGCCCTGAGGTCCGAGCAGTACGTC.

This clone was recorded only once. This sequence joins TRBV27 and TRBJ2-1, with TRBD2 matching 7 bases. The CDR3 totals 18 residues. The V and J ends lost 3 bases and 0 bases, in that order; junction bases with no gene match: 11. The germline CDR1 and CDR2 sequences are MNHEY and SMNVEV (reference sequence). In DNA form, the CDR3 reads TGTGCCAGCAGTTTGGCGCTGGCGCGGGAGTACTCCTACAATGAGCAGTTCTTC. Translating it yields CASSLALAREYSYNEQFF.

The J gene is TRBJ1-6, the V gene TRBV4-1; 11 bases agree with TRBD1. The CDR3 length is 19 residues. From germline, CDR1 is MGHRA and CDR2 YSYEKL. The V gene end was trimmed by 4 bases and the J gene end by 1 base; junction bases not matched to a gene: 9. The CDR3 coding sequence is TGCGCCAGCAGCCCCCGGGACAGGGGGTTTAGTTCCTATAATTCACCCCTCCACTTT. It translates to CASSPRDRGFSSYNSPLHF.

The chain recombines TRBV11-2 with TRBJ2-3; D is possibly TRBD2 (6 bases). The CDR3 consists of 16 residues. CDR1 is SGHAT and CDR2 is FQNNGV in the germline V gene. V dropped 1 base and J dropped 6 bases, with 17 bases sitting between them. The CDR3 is CASSLAGSGGRDTQYF. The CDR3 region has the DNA TGTGCCAGCAGCTTAGCGGGTAGCGGAGGGCGGGATACGCAGTATTTT. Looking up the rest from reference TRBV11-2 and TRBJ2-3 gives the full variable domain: EAGVAQSPRYKIIEKRQSVAFWCNPISGHATLYWYQQILGQGPKLLIQFQNNGVVDDSQLPKDRFSAERLKGVDSTLKIQPAKLEDSAVYLCASSLAGSGGRDTQYFGPGTRLTVL.

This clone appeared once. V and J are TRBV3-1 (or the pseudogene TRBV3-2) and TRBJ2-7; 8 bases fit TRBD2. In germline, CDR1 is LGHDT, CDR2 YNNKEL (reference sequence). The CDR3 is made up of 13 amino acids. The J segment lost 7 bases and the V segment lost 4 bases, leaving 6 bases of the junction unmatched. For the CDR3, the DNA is TGTGCCAGCAGCCCCTCAGCGGGAGAAGAGCAGTACTTC. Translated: CASSPSAGEEQYF.

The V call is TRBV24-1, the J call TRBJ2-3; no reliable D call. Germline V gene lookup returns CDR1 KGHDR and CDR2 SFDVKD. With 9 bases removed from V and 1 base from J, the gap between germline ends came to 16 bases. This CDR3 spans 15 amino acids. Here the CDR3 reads CATSDIRWGTDTQYF. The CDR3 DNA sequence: TGTGCCACCTCCGACATCAGGTGGGGCACAGATACGCAGTATTTT.

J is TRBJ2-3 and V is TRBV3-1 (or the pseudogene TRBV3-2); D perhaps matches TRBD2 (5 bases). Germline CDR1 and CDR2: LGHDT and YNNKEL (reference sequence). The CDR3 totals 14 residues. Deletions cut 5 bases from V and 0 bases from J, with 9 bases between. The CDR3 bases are TGTGCCAGCAGCACGCGGACTAGCACAGATACGCAGTATTTT. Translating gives CASSTRTSTDTQYF.

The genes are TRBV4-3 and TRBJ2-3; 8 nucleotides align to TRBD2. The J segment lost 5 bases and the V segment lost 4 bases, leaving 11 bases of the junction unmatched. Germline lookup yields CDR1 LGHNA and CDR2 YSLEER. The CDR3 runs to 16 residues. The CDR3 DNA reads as TGCGCCAGCAGCCCCTCGGCGAGCGGGAGTGGAGATACGCAGTATTTT. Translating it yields CASSPSASGSGDTQYF.

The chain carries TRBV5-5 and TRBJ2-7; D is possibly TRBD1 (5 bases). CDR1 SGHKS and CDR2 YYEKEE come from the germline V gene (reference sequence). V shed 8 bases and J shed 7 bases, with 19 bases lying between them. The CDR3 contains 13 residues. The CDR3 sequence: CASSPAGSSEQYF. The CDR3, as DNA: TGTGCCAGTTCCCCGGCAGGGTCCTCGGAGCAGTACTTC.

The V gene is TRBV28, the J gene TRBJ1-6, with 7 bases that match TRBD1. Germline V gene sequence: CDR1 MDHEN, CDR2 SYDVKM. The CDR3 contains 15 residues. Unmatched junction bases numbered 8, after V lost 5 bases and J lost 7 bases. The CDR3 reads CASSRMTGRNSPLHF. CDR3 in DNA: TGTGCCAGCAGTCGCATGACAGGGAGGAATTCACCCCTCCACTTT.

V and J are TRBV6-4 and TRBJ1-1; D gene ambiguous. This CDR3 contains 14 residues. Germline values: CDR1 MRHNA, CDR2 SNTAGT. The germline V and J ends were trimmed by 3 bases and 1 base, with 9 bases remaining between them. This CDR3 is CASSESPTNTEAFF. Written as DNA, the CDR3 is TGTGCCAGCAGTGAGAGTCCTACGAACACTGAAGCTTTCTTT.

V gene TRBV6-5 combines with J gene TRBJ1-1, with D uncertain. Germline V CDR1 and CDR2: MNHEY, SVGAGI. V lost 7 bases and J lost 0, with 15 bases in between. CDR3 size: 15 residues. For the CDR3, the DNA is TGTGCCAGCACGAGTTCTAGGGAGTTGAACACTGAAGCTTTCTTT. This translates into CASTSSRELNTEAFF.

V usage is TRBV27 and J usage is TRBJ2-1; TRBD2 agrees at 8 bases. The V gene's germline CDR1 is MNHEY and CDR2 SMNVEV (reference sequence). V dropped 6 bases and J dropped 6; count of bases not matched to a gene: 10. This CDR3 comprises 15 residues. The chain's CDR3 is CASSPMSGGLNEQFF. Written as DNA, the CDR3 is TGTGCCAGCAGCCCAATGAGCGGGGGCCTCAATGAGCAGTTCTTC.

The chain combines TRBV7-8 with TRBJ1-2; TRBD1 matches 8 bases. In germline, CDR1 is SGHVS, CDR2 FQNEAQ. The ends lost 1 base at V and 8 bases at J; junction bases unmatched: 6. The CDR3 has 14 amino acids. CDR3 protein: CASSLETGGSGYTF. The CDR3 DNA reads TGTGCCAGCAGCTTAGAAACAGGGGGGAGCGGCTACACCTTC.

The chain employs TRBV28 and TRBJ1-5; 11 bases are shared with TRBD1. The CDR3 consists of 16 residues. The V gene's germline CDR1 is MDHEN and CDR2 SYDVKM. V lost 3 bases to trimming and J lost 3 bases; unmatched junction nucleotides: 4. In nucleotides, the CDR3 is TGTGCCAGCAGTTTTAAGGGACAGGGGGACAATCAGCCCCAGCATTTT. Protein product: CASSFKGQGDNQPQHF.

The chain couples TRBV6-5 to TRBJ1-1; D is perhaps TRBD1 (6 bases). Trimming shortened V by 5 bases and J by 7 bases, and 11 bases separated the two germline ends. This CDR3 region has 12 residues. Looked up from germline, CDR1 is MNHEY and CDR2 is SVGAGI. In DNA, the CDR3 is TGTGCCAGCAGTAGGACAGACTTTGAAGCTTTCTTT. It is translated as CASSRTDFEAFF.

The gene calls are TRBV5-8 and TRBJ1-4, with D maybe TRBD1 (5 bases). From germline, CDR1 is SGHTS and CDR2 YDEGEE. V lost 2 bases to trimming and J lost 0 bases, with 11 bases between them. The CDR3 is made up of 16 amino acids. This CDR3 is CASSFRTTATNEKLFF. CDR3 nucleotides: TGTGCCAGCAGCTTTCGGACAACTGCAACTAATGAAAAACTGTTTTTT.